The 30 T cell receptor beta chains below were found in one sample sequenced in a study of CD8+CD57+ T cells in acquired aplastic anemia. It was genomic DNA that served as the template for profiling TCR beta VDJ and CDR3. TCRdb independently ran MiXCR on the reads; one entry per CDR3 protein. This table holds 180,000 or so distinct CDR3 sequences, roughly half found once. The material sequenced was sorted CD4+, CD8+, or CD8+CD57+ T cells (not recorded which) from PBMCs. Receptor source: a human donor in good health.

The rearrangement links TRBV4-1 to TRBJ1-2; TRBD1 agrees at 8 bases. The CDR3 has 18 residues. The germline gives CDR1 MGHRA, CDR2 YSYEKL. V was pared by 0 bases and J by 4 bases, with 13 bases of the junction left unmatched. CDR3 region: CASSQDWTGKGLGYGYTF. Here the CDR3 DNA reads TGCGCCAGCAGCCAAGACTGGACAGGGAAGGGCTTAGGCTATGGCTACACCTTC.

The chain is built from TRBV12-3 or TRBV12-4 and TRBJ1-2; D ambiguous. The CDR3 is 15 residues long. V gave up 6 bases and J gave up 0 bases, with 14 bases separating them. CDR3 region: CASSPPPASNYGYTF. The CDR3 DNA follows: TGTGCCAGCAGCCCACCGCCAGCCTCTAACTATGGCTACACCTTC.

The sample holds many counts of this clonotype. CDR3 nucleotides: TGTGCCAGCAGCCCACTGCCTTGGGTGCGCCAAGAGACCCAGTACTTC. As protein: CASSPLPWVRQETQYF. V and J are TRBV7-2 and TRBJ2-5; D gene ambiguous. The CDR3 contains 16 residues. The germline V gene has CDR1 SGHTA and CDR2 FQGNSA. V dropped 5 bases and J dropped 1 base, with 17 bases sitting between them.

This chain uses TRBV20-1 with TRBJ2-7; either TRBD1 or TRBD2 may supply D (6 bases each). This CDR3 spans 14 amino acids. V gave up 3 bases and J gave up 3 bases, with 15 bases separating them. Germline CDR1 DFQATT, CDR2 SNEGSKA (reference sequence). The chain's CDR3 is CSASWGANLYEQYF. For the CDR3, the DNA is TGCAGTGCTAGCTGGGGGGCCAACCTCTACGAGCAGTACTTC.

This clonotype was seen at least ten times. This sequence joins TRBV5-1 and TRBJ2-7; 11 nucleotides align to TRBD1. This CDR3 has 16 residues. V was pared by 4 bases and J by 2 bases, with 8 bases of the junction left unmatched. Germline V gives CDR1 SGHRS, CDR2 YFSETQ. This CDR3 reads CASSPGGQGVTYEQYF. The CDR3 nucleotides are TGCGCCAGCAGCCCGGGGGGACAGGGGGTTACCTACGAGCAGTACTTC.

J is TRBJ2-7 and V is TRBV20-1; the match to TRBD1 covers 8 bases. V was pared by 1 base and J by 3 bases, with 8 bases of the junction left unmatched. Looked up from germline, CDR1 is DFQATT and CDR2 is SNEGSKA (reference sequence). The CDR3 spans 15 residues. The CDR3 region is CSARVPGGGNYEQYF. In DNA form, the CDR3 reads TGCAGTGCTAGAGTCCCAGGGGGCGGTAACTACGAGCAGTACTTC.

This clonotype occurred many times. V gene TRBV2 combines with J gene TRBJ1-2; TRBD1 matches 7 bases. This CDR3 has 12 residues. With V trimmed by 8 bases and J by 8 bases, 8 bases remained unmatched. CDR1 SNHLY and CDR2 FYNNEI come from the germline V gene. The CDR3 DNA reads TGTGCCAGCCGGCAGGGGGAACTCGGCTACACCTTC. Translated: CASRQGELGYTF. Full variable domain (missing parts from reference TRBV2 and TRBJ1-2): EPEVTQTPSHQVTQMGQEVILRCVPISNHLYFYWYRQILGQKVEFLVSFYNNEISEKSEIFDDQFSVERPDGSNFTLKIRSTKLEDSAMYFCASRQGELGYTFGSGTRLTVV.

This clonotype occurred a few times. The chain links TRBV24-1 to TRBJ1-5; the D is unclear. Germline V gene data show CDR1 as KGHDR and CDR2 as SFDVKD. The germline V and J ends were trimmed by 7 bases and 2 bases, with 8 bases remaining between them. The CDR3 covers 13 residues. CDR3 nucleotides: TGTGCCACCAGGCCCGGGGGCAATCAGCCCCAGCATTTT. Translating it yields CATRPGGNQPQHF.

This clonotype came up a few times. This sequence joins TRBV5-5 and TRBJ2-5; 9 nucleotides agree with TRBD1. The CDR3 covers 16 residues. V shed 3 bases, J shed 1 base, and the junction held 7 bases outside the gene matches. Germline CDR1 reads SGHKS; CDR2 reads YYEKEE (reference sequence). CDR3 region: CASSSTTGGGQETQYF. The CDR3 DNA sequence: TGTGCCAGCAGCTCGACTACAGGGGGCGGCCAAGAGACCCAGTACTTC.

V and J are TRBV2 and TRBJ2-7; no clear D gene. V was clipped by 1 base and J by 3 bases, with 10 bases between them. The germline gives CDR1 SNHLY, CDR2 FYNNEI. This CDR3 comprises 14 residues. The CDR3 DNA is TGTGCCAGCAGTGAAGGGCCCACGGGCTACGAGCAGTACTTC. It translates to CASSEGPTGYEQYF.

CDR3 protein: CASSLVGQGTYEQYF. CDR3 nucleotides: TGTGCCAGCAGCTTAGTTGGACAGGGAACCTACGAGCAGTACTTC. The chain combines TRBV7-9 with TRBJ2-7; 8 bases fit TRBD1. With V trimmed by 1 base and J by 2 bases, 4 bases remained unmatched. The germline CDR1 and CDR2 sequences are SEHNR and FQNEAQ (reference sequence). The CDR3 length is 15 residues.

This clonotype was recorded at least ten times. J is TRBJ2-1 and V is TRBV7-2; D not certain. This CDR3 contains 14 residues. V was trimmed by 2 bases and J by 4 bases, leaving 9 bases between them. Germline assignment: CDR1 SGHTA and CDR2 FQGNSA. The CDR3 sequence: CASSLLAGYNEQFF. CDR3 in DNA: TGTGCCAGCAGCTTACTCGCCGGATACAATGAGCAGTTCTTC.

This clonotype was detected only a few times. The V call is TRBV24-1, the J call TRBJ1-2; 9 bases align to TRBD1. The CDR3 spans 13 residues. Germline lookup yields CDR1 KGHDR and CDR2 SFDVKD. V gave up 4 bases and J gave up 7 bases; unmatched junction bases: 3. CDR3 bases: TGTGCCACCAGTGACCGGACAGGGGTTGGCTACACCTTC. It codes for CATSDRTGVGYTF.

Ten or more counts support this clonotype. This chain joins TRBV7-9 and TRBJ2-5; D not certain. The length of the CDR3 is 12 residues. V lost 3 bases to trimming and J lost 7 bases, with 9 bases between them. Germline V lookup: CDR1 SEHNR, CDR2 FQNEAQ (reference sequence). The CDR3 DNA sequence: TGTGCCAGCAGCTTCACGATGGGGACCCAGTACTTC. It codes for CASSFTMGTQYF. Filled out from reference TRBV7-9 and TRBJ2-5, the complete variable domain reads DTGVSQNPRHKITKRGQNVTFRCDPISEHNRLYWYRQTLGQGPEFLTYFQNEAQLEKSRLLSDRFSAERPKGSFSTLEIQRTEQGDSAMYLCASSFTMGTQYFGPGTRLLVL.

The CDR3 here is CASSITGGSEQETQYF. The DNA for the CDR3 is TGTGCCAGCAGCATAACAGGGGGCTCAGAACAAGAGACCCAGTACTTC. The gene calls are TRBV9 and TRBJ2-5; 9 bases are a match to TRBD1. This CDR3 spans 16 amino acids. With 4 bases clipped from V and 2 bases from J, the junction kept 9 bases outside the gene matches. Germline-derived CDR1 and CDR2 are SGDLS and YYNGEE.

This chain connects TRBV15 to TRBJ2-1; possibly TRBD1 for D (5 bases). V was cut by 5 bases and J by 4 bases, with 9 bases left in between. From germline, CDR1 is LNHNV and CDR2 YYDKDF (reference sequence). The CDR3 length is 13 residues. The CDR3 coding sequence is TGTGCCACCAGCGGACATAGTTACAATGAGCAGTTCTTC. Translation gives CATSGHSYNEQFF. The complete variable domain, with remaining parts taken from reference TRBV15 and TRBJ2-1, reads DAMVIQNPRYQVTQFGKPVTLSCSQTLNHNVMYWYQQKSSQAPKLLFHYYDKDFNNEADTPDNFQSRRPNTSFCFLDIRSPGLGDTAMYLCATSGHSYNEQFFGPGTRLTVL.

A note on this clonotype: Sequence at one end of the junction differs from germline and may be a read error. J is TRBJ2-5 and V is TRBV20-1, with 7 bases matching TRBD1. CDR1 is DFQATT, CDR2 SNEGSKA, per germline (reference sequence). CDR3 length equals 14 residues. The CDR3 reads CSITGQWYQEAQYF. The CDR3 DNA reads as TGTAGTATCACGGGACAGTGGTACCAAGAGGCCCAGTACTTC.

This clonotype was seen a few times. The CDR3: CAISEVGHLGEQFF. In nucleotides, the CDR3 is TGTGCCATCAGTGAGGTGGGTCACTTGGGTGAGCAGTTCTTC. The chain employs TRBV10-3 and TRBJ2-1; D is unresolved. Germline values: CDR1 ENHRY, CDR2 SYGVKD. Deletions cut 2 bases from V and 9 bases from J, with 14 bases between. This CDR3 has 14 amino acids.

This clonotype was seen more than once but under ten times. This chain joins TRBV11-2 and TRBJ2-3, with D perhaps being TRBD1 or TRBD2 (5 bases each). Germline V gene sequence: CDR1 SGHAT, CDR2 FQNNGV. This CDR3 spans 17 amino acids. Deletions cut 5 bases from V and 1 base from J, with 19 bases between. The CDR3 loop reads CASSVRSGTRGTDTQYF. CDR3 sequence (DNA): TGTGCCAGCAGCGTCCGCTCCGGGACCCGAGGCACAGATACGCAGTATTTT.

V gene TRBV19 combines with J gene TRBJ1-3; D might be TRBD1 (5 bases). V dropped 6 bases and J dropped 0 bases, with 9 bases sitting between them. Germline CDR1 reads LNHDA; CDR2 reads SQIVND (reference sequence). This CDR3 has 14 amino acids. The CDR3 region is CASSRGTSGNTIYF. Written as DNA, the CDR3 is TGTGCCAGTAGCCGAGGGACCTCTGGAAACACCATATATTTT.

The chain recombines TRBV19 with TRBJ1-5; 7 bases agree with TRBD1. From germline, CDR1 is LNHDA and CDR2 SQIVND (reference sequence). This CDR3 has 15 amino acids. V lost 3 bases, J lost 3 bases, and 5 bases stayed unmatched. The CDR3 DNA sequence: TGTGCCAGTAGTATCCCGGACAGGAACAATCAGCCCCAGCATTTT. This codes for CASSIPDRNNQPQHF.

This clonotype occurred a few times. The DNA for the CDR3 is TGTGCCAGTAGTCTCAGACAGTACAATGAGCAGTTCTTC. This codes for CASSLRQYNEQFF. This chain uses TRBV19 with TRBJ2-1, with D perhaps TRBD1 (5 bases). Germline V CDR1 and CDR2: LNHDA, SQIVND (reference sequence). Trimming took off 5 bases at V and 4 bases at J, with 9 bases between the two ends. This CDR3 has 13 amino acids.

The chain combines TRBV14 with TRBJ2-7; 7 positions match TRBD2. This CDR3 has 15 amino acids. The ends lost 3 bases at V and 2 bases at J; junction bases unmatched: 7. Germline lookup yields CDR1 SGHDN and CDR2 FVKESK. CDR3 bases: TGTGCCAGCAGCCAGACTAGCAGGAGTCCCTACGAGCAGTACTTC. It is translated as CASSQTSRSPYEQYF.

On this clonotype: A much larger clone lies a single base off, so this may be a read error. This chain links TRBV20-1 with TRBJ1-3; D remains unclear. The CDR3 is 12 residues long. Germline V lookup: CDR1 DFQATT, CDR2 SNEGSKA (reference sequence). CDR3 DNA sequence: TGCGGTGCTAGAGGACCGGGAAACACCATATATTTT. This translates into CGARGPGNTIYF.

The chain uses TRBV7-9 and TRBJ1-1; D is unresolved. The CDR3 is 13 residues long. Germline lookup yields CDR1 SEHNR and CDR2 FQNEAQ (reference sequence). Trimming removed 3 bases at V and 0 bases at J, with 5 bases between. The CDR3 is CASSFNMNTEAFF. CDR3 sequence (DNA): TGTGCCAGCAGCTTCAACATGAACACTGAAGCTTTCTTT.

This clonotype occurred a few times. The chain links TRBV18 to TRBJ2-5; maybe TRBD1 (6 bases). CDR3 length: 14 residues. V was pared by 4 bases and J by 1 base, with 10 bases between. From germline, CDR1 is KGHSH and CDR2 LQKENI. The CDR3 sequence is CASSRRQAQETQYF. The CDR3 nucleotides are TGTGCCAGCTCACGGCGACAGGCCCAAGAGACCCAGTACTTC. The full variable domain, in which reference TRBV18 and TRBJ2-5 provide the parts outside the CDR3, is NAGVMQNPRHLVRRRGQEARLRCSPMKGHSHVYWYRQLPEEGLKFMVYLQKENIIDESGMPKERFSAEFPKEGPSILRIQQVVRGDSAAYFCASSRRQAQETQYFGPGTRLLVL.

The V and J genes are TRBV29-1 and TRBJ2-2; a weak D match, TRBD2 (6 bases). The CDR3 is made up of 13 amino acids. Trimming pared 7 bases from V and 0 bases from J, leaving 9 bases between. Germline lookup yields CDR1 SQVTM and CDR2 ANQGSEA. CDR3 amino acids: CSGDFPNTGELFF. CDR3 bases: TGCAGCGGGGACTTCCCGAACACCGGGGAGCTGTTTTTT.

This clonotype appeared a few times. J is TRBJ2-3 and V is TRBV6-2 or TRBV6-3, with a tentative D call TRBD1 (9 bases). The V gene lost 3 bases and the J gene lost 4 bases, with 20 bases spanning the gap. Germline CDR1 reads MNHEY; CDR2 reads SVGEGT. The CDR3 covers 17 residues. This CDR3 is CASSYGQGRRGADTQYF. CDR3 sequence (DNA): TGTGCCAGCAGTTATGGACAGGGGAGGCGGGGGGCAGATACGCAGTATTTT.

This clonotype was counted only a few times. The chain links TRBV27 to TRBJ2-7, with 14 bases fitting TRBD2. The V segment lost 4 bases and the J segment 1 base; nucleotides outside the gene matches: 0. Germline V gives CDR1 MNHEY, CDR2 SMNVEV (reference sequence). The CDR3 sequence is 15 residues long. For the CDR3, the DNA is TGTGCCAGCAGTTGGACTAGCGGGAGGTCCTACGAGCAGTACTTC. Residues: CASSWTSGRSYEQYF.

The rearrangement links TRBV6-2 or TRBV6-3 to TRBJ2-2; D is unresolved. The CDR3 is 14 residues long. The V end lost 7 bases, the J end lost 4 bases, and 13 bases lay between the germline ends. Per the germline V gene, CDR1 is MNHEY and CDR2 is SVGEGT. The CDR3 DNA reads as TGTGCCAGCAATGAATCACCCTTCACCGGGGAGCTGTTTTTT. Protein product: CASNESPFTGELFF.